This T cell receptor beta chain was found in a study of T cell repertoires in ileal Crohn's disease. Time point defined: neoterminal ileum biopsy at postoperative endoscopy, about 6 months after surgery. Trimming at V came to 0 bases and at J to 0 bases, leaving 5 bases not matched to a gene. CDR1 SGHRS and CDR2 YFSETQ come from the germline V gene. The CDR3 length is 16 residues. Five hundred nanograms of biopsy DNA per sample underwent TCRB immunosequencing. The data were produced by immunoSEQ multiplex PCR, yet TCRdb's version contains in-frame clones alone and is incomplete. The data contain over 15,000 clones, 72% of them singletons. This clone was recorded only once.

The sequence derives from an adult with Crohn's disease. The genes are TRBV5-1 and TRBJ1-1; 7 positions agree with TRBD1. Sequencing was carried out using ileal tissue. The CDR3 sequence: CASSLGLQGLNTEAFF. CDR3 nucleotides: TGCGCCAGCAGCTTGGGATTACAGGGGCTGAACACTGAAGCTTTCTTT.